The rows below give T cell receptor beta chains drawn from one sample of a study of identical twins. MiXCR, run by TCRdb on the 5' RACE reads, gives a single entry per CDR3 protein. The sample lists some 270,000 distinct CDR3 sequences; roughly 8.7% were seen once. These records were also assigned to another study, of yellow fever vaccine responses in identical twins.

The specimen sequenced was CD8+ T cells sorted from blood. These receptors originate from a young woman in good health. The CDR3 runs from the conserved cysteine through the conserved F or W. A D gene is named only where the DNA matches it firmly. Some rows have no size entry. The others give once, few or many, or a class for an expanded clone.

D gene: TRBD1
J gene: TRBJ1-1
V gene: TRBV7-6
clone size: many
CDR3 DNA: TGTGCCAGCAGCTCCGACAGGGGGCAGGGTGAAGCTTTCTTT
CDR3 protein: CASSSDRGQGEAFF

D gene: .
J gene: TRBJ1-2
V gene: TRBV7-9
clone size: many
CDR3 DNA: TGTGCCAGCAGCCACACAGGCCCTAGAGGCTACACCTTC
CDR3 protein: CASSHTGPRGYTF

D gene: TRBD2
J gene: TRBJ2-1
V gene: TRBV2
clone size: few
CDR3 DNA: TGTGCCAGCAGTGAAGCAGCATCGGGACTAGCGGGATTCGATGAGCAGTTCTTC
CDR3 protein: CASSEAASGLAGFDEQFF

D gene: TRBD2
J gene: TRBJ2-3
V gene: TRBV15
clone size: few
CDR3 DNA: TGTGCCACCAGCAGAGTCCCCCTAGCGGGAGGCACAGATACGCAGTATTTT
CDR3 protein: CATSRVPLAGGTDTQYF

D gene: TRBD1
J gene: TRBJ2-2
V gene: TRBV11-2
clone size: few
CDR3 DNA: TGTGCCACGACGACAGGGGGCACCGGGGAGCTGTTTTTT
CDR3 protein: CATTTGGTGELFF

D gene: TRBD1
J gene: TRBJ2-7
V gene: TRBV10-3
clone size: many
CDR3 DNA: TGTGCCATCGGAGGTGAACAGGGGGCTGTCGAGCAGTACTTC
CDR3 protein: CAIGGEQGAVEQYF

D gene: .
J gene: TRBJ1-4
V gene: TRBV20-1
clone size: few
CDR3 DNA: TGCAGTGCCCCCGGTGGGGGTACTAATGAAAAACTGTTTTTT
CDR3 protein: CSAPGGGTNEKLFF

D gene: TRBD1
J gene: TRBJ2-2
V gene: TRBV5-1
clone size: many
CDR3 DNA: TGCGCCAGCAGCCTAGGGACAGACACCGGGGAGCTGTTTTTT
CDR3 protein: CASSLGTDTGELFF

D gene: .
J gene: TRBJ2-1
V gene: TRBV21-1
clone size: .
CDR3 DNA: TGTGCCAGCAGCCCCCCGAGGACGGGAGGGTTTTGGGTAGAGCAGTTCTTC
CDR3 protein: CASSPPRTGGFWVEQFF

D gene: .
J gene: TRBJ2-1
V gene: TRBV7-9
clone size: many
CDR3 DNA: TGTGCCAGCAGCCTGGACAGCCGGGACAATGAGCAGTTCTTC
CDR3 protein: CASSLDSRDNEQFF

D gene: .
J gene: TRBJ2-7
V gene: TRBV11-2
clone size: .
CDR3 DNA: TGTGCCAGCAGCTCCCTTCCCGAGCAGTACTTC
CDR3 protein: CASSSLPEQYF

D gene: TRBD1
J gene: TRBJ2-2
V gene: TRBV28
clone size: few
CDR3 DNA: TGTGCCAGCTTTCCGGTGGGGACAGGGGTCGGGGAGCTGTTTTTT
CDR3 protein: CASFPVGTGVGELFF

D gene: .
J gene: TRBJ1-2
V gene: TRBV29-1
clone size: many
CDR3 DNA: TGCAGCGTTGAAGATGACACCTATGGCTACACCTTC
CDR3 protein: CSVEDDTYGYTF

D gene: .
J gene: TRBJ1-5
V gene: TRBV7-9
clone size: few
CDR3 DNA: TGTGCCAGCAGCTCGCGTTGGGACAATCAGCCCCAGCATTTT
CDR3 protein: CASSSRWDNQPQHF

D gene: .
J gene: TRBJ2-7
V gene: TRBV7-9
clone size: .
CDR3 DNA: TGTGCCAGCAGCTTCGGGGCCCTCTACGAGCAGTACTTC
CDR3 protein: CASSFGALYEQYF

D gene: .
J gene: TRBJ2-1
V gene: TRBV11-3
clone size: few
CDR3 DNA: TGTGCCAGCAGCTTAGGGGTAGAACTCAGCTCCTACAATGAGCAGTTCTTC
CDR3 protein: CASSLGVELSSYNEQFF

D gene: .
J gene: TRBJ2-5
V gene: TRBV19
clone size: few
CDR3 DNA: TGTGCCAGTAGTATAACGACTGCTAGCTGGGAGACCCAGTACTTC
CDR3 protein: CASSITTASWETQYF

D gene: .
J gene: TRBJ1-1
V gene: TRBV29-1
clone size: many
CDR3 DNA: TGCAGCGTCGAAGGGGTTTGGGGCACTGAAGCTTTCTTT
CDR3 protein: CSVEGVWGTEAFF

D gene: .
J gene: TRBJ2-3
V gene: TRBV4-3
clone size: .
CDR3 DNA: TGCGCCAGCAGCCAATCGACTACCGAGGTCGCAGATACGCAGTATTTT
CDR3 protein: CASSQSTTEVADTQYF

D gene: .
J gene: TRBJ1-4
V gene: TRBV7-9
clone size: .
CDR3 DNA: TGTGCCAGCAGCTTAGCGCAGACAGGAAATGAAAAACTGTTTTTT
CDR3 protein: CASSLAQTGNEKLFF

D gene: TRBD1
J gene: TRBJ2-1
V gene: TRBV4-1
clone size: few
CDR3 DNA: TGCGCCAGCAGGGGCGCTTCCACAGGGGCCTCCTACAATGAGCAGTTCTTC
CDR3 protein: CASRGASTGASYNEQFF

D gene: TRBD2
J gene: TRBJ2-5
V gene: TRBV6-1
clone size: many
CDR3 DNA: TGTGCCAGCACCCGACCGGGGGGAGAGACCCAGTACTTC
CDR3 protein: CASTRPGGETQYF

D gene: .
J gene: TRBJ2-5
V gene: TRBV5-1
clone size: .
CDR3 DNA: TGCGCCAGCAGTCTGGAGGGTTTCGAGACCCAGTACTTC
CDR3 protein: CASSLEGFETQYF

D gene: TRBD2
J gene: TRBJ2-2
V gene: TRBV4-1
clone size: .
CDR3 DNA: TGCGCCAGCAGCCAACTCCTAGCGGGAGGCCCCGGGGTCGGGGAGCTGTTTTTT
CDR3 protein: CASSQLLAGGPGVGELFF

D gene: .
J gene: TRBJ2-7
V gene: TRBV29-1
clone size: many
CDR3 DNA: TGCAGCGTTACCGCGCCAGGGAAGTCCTACGAGCAGTACTTC
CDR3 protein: CSVTAPGKSYEQYF

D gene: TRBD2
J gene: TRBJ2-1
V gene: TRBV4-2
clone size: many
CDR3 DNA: TGTGCCAGCAGCCAAGATAGCGGGGAAGCCTACAATGAGCAGTTCTTC
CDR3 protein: CASSQDSGEAYNEQFF

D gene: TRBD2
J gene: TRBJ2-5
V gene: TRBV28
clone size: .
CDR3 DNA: TGTGCCACCAGCGGGGGCGGGGGGTCCGGCAGGGAGGAGACCCAGTACTTC
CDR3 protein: CATSGGGGSGREETQYF

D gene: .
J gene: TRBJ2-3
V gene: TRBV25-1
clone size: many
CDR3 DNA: TGTGCCAGCAGTGAAAGTATGGTCAGAAGGTTCACAGATACGCAGTATTTT
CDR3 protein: CASSESMVRRFTDTQYF

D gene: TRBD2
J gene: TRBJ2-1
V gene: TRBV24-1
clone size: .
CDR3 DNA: TGTGCCACCAGGTTAGCGGGAGATAATGAGCAGTTCTTC
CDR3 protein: CATRLAGDNEQFF

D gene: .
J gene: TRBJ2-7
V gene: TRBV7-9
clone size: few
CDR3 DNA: TGTGCCAGCAGCGTAGAGACAGGACAAAACCCCTACGAGCAGTACTTC
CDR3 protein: CASSVETGQNPYEQYF

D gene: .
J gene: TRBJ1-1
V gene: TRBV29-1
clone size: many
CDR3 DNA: TGCAGCGTTAATAGTCTGAACACTGAAGCTTTCTTT
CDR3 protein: CSVNSLNTEAFF

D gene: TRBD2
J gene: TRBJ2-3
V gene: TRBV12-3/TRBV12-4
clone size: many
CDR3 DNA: TGTGCCAGCAGATCAACGACTAGCGGGGGGGCCCCATCCCCCTATTTT
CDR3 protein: CASRSTTSGGAPSPYF